These T cell receptor beta chains were read from a single sample in a study of cytomegalovirus exposure and HLA in healthy donors. The repertoire was sequenced with immunoSEQ multiplex PCR; TCRdb's copy has only in-frame clones and lacks some. The data hold some 140,000 clones, with roughly 80% observed a single time. The sample was PBMCs. All receptors come from a man aged 30 to 39 in good health and CMV-seropositive. The CDR3 runs from the conserved cysteine through the conserved F or W. A D gene is named only where the DNA matches it firmly. Clone sizes are given selectively: once, few, many, or a class where the clone is expanded.

J gene	D gene	clone size	V gene	CDR3 DNA	CDR3 protein
TRBJ2-7	TRBD2	-	TRBV7-9	TGTGCCAGCAGCTTAGCTGAAGGACTAGCGGGACACTCCTTCCTAGGGCAGTACTTC	CASSLAEGLAGHSFLGQYF
TRBJ1-2	-	-	TRBV30	TGTGCCGGTCCGTCGGGACTTGGGGGCTACACCTTC	CAGPSGLGGYTF
TRBJ2-1	-	once	TRBV6-5	TGTGCCAGCAGCCGACAGCCGAGCTCCTACAATGAGCAGTTCTTC	CASSRQPSSYNEQFF
TRBJ2-1	-	-	TRBV29-1	TGCAGCGTTGGTTCTAACGGAGCCTACAATGAGCAGTTCTTC	CSVGSNGAYNEQFF
TRBJ1-2	-	-	TRBV5-1	TGCGCCAGCAGCTCCCGAGGGGACACAGATGGCTACACCTTC	CASSSRGDTDGYTF
TRBJ2-7	-	-	TRBV28	TGTGCCAGCAGTTTAGATTGGTCTAGCCAAACCTACGAGCAGTACTTC	CASSLDWSSQTYEQYF
TRBJ2-1	TRBD2	-	TRBV27	TGTGCCAGCAGTTCAAATAGCGGGAGGGGCTCCTACAATGAGCAGTTCTTC	CASSSNSGRGSYNEQFF
TRBJ1-1	-	-	TRBV15	TGTGCCACCAGCAGACAGAACACTGAAGCTTTCTTT	CATSRQNTEAFF
TRBJ2-3	TRBD1	-	TRBV7-2	TGTGCCAGCAGCTTAGCTAGGGGACAGGGGGACAAAACGGGAGAAGATACGCAGTATTTT	CASSLARGQGDKTGEDTQYF
TRBJ2-3	TRBD2	-	TRBV5-5	TGTGCCAGCAGCTTGGGTCTAGCGGGAGGGGGCACAGATACGCAGTATTTT	CASSLGLAGGGTDTQYF
TRBJ2-7	-	-	TRBV28	TGTGCCAGCACAACAGGCGATCGAATTAGATACGAGCAGTACTTC	CASTTGDRIRYEQYF
TRBJ2-1	-	-	TRBV2	TGTGCCAGCAGTGAGCGGACAGACTACAATGAGCAGTTCTTC	CASSERTDYNEQFF
TRBJ2-7	-	-	TRBV5-6	TGTGCCAGCAGCCAAGTGGGGGGGGCTCGGACCTACGAGCAGTACTTC	CASSQVGGARTYEQYF
TRBJ1-3	TRBD1	-	TRBV9	TGTGCCAGCAGCGTAGACAGGGGATCTGGAAACACCATATATTTT	CASSVDRGSGNTIYF
TRBJ1-6	TRBD1	-	TRBV2	TGTGCCAGCGGGACAGGGGCTGATTCACCCCTCCACTTT	CASGTGADSPLHF
TRBJ2-3	TRBD1	-	TRBV27	TGTGCCAGCAGTCCCTCAGGGACAGGGGTCACAGATACGCAGTATTTT	CASSPSGTGVTDTQYF
TRBJ2-1	TRBD2	-	TRBV29-1	TGCAGCGTGGACCGACTAGCGGGAGTAGGGAGGAATGAGCAGTTCTTC	CSVDRLAGVGRNEQFF
TRBJ2-2	TRBD2	-	TRBV28	TGTGCCAGCAGTACGGGACTAGCGGGAGTGAGGGTTTACACCGGGGAGCTGTTTTTT	CASSTGLAGVRVYTGELFF
TRBJ1-2	-	-	TRBV7-2	TGTGCCAGCAGCTTCCGACAGGTACAGACTGGCTACACCTTC	CASSFRQVQTGYTF
TRBJ2-7	-	-	TRBV6-1	TGTAGAACGAGCGGGCTGTCCTACGAGCAGTACTTC	CRTSGLSYEQYF
TRBJ1-5	-	-	TRBV7-2	TGTGCCAGCAGCTTCAGGGTTAGCAATCAGCCCCAGCATTTT	CASSFRVSNQPQHF
TRBJ1-1	TRBD1	-	TRBV13	TGTGCCAGCACCTTACAGGGGACAGGGTGGACTGAAGCTTTCTTT	CASTLQGTGWTEAFF
TRBJ2-1	TRBD2	few	TRBV14	TGTGCCAGCAGCCAAGAAAGGGACTACCACAATGAGCAGTTCTTC	CASSQERDYHNEQFF
TRBJ2-3	-	-	TRBV4-1	TGCGCCAGCAGCCAAGACCCCGTGAGCACAGATACGCAGTATTTT	CASSQDPVSTDTQYF
TRBJ2-5	-	once	TRBV14	TGTGCCAGCAGCCAAGATGTCGGGTTGCAAAGCAAAGAGACCCAGTACTTC	CASSQDVGLQSKETQYF
TRBJ2-1	TRBD2	-	TRBV28	TGTGCCAGCAGCTACGGACTAGCGGGAAAAAGTTCCTACAATGAGCAGTTCTTC	CASSYGLAGKSSYNEQFF
TRBJ2-7	TRBD2	few	TRBV7-9	TGTGCCAGCAGCCCACCACTAGCGGGGGACAACTACGAGCAGTACTTC	CASSPPLAGDNYEQYF
TRBJ2-5	TRBD1	-	TRBV13	TGTGCCAGCAGCACAGGGACAGCCGCTAGGGCCCAGTACTTC	CASSTGTAARAQYF
TRBJ2-7	TRBD1	-	TRBV29-1	TGCAGCGTTTTCCTGACCAAAAGTGGCGGGACAGGGGCCTACGAGCAGTACTTC	CSVFLTKSGGTGAYEQYF